What follows describes a single TCR beta chain. Its antigen is currently unknown. These data originate in a study of glioma-infiltrating T cells after dendritic cell vaccination. Amplification used 60 V beta primers and 13 J beta primers. Only in-frame clones appear in the TCRdb table, and some are missing; sequencing was by immunoSEQ multiplex PCR. Among around 90,000 clones listed, over 60% were seen once. Study findings and constraints: The cohort had few patients with full blood and tumor sets.

This TCR was sampled from a human donor with glioblastoma. The material sequenced was blood, taken before dendritic cell vaccination.

The CDR3 DNA follows: TGTGCCAGCGGCTCCCCCTCGGACAGTTCCTACGAGCAGTACTTC. Protein: CASGSPSDSSYEQYF. The chain is built from TRBV27 and TRBJ2-7; D might be TRBD1 (6 bases). Germline-derived CDR1 and CDR2 are MNHEY and SMNVEV (reference sequence). The CDR3 is made up of 15 amino acids. V dropped 8 bases and J dropped 1 base, with 18 bases sitting between them.